One sample yielded the 18 T cell receptor beta chains listed below, sequenced in a study of human T cells and chemical hapten exposure (dated by TCRdb to 2020 to 2022). The sample's time point label, in plain terms: patch test 1, 2 weeks after DPC sensitization. This specimen's treatment or condition label, per the study, means: therapeutic diphenylcyclopropenone sensitization with weekly scalp DPC. The library was prepared using RACE. Sequenced using a NextSeq 500. TCRdb passed the public sequencing reads through fastp at Q25 and MiXCR, retaining productive beta sequences. Rows are unified per CDR3 protein, each entry keeping the most common DNA and genes. In all, the sample holds some 49,000 distinct CDR3 sequences, and around a tenth of those were seen once. Clones ranked in the top ten supply 4.5% of the sample. The material sequenced was whole blood, taken in connection with sensitization to the hapten diphenylcyclopropenone (DPC). These receptors all stem from a woman between 45 and 65 years old with alopecia areata. Some clones in this sample may be carry-over from other donors' samples.

Ten or more counts support this clonotype. The chain has TRBV29-1 and TRBJ2-1, with 10 bases lining up with TRBD2. Germline loops: CDR1 SQVTM, CDR2 ANQGSEA. V shed 1 base, J shed 1 base, and the junction held 4 bases outside the gene matches. The CDR3 length is 16 residues. CDR3 bases: TGCAGCGTTGAAGGGACTAGCGGAGCGTCCTACAATGAGCAGTTCTTC. This codes for CSVEGTSGASYNEQFF.

The sample holds many counts of this clonotype. The chain employs TRBV5-1 and TRBJ2-5; 9 bases fit TRBD2. V lost 0 bases and J lost 4; bases outside the gene matches: 7. This CDR3 is built from 16 residues. Germline V gives CDR1 SGHRS, CDR2 YFSETQ. CDR3 sequence: CASSLGVTSGLETQYF. Here the CDR3 DNA reads TGCGCCAGCAGCTTGGGGGTCACTAGCGGGCTAGAGACCCAGTACTTC.

This clonotype was counted only a few times. The chain carries TRBV20-1 and TRBJ2-1; 7 bases are a match to TRBD2. The germline CDR1 and CDR2 sequences are DFQATT and SNEGSKA (reference sequence). J gave up 6 bases and V 0 bases, and 5 bases lay outside the gene matches. The CDR3 has 14 residues. For the CDR3, the DNA is TGCAGTGCTAGAGACTGGGGGAGGGGCAATGAGCAGTTCTTC. It is translated as CSARDWGRGNEQFF.

The rearrangement joins TRBV29-1 to TRBJ2-7, with 7 nucleotides matching TRBD1. The V segment lost 5 bases and the J segment 6 bases; nucleotides outside the gene matches: 16. This CDR3 has 15 amino acids. The germline V gene encodes CDR1 SQVTM and CDR2 ANQGSEA. The CDR3 DNA reads as TGCAGCGTTATTTTAAAAGACAGGGCGTATCGCGAGCAGTACTTC. It specifies CSVILKDRAYREQYF.

This clonotype was recorded many times. The chain links TRBV29-1 to TRBJ2-1, with TRBD2 matching over 13 bases. With V trimmed by 7 bases and J by 8 bases, 5 bases remained unmatched. CDR1 and CDR2 from the germline V gene are SQVTM and ANQGSEA. The CDR3 loop spans 13 amino acids. The CDR3 is CSARTSGSDEQFF. CDR3 DNA sequence: TGCAGCGCTAGGACTAGCGGGAGTGATGAGCAGTTCTTC.

The sample holds many counts of this clonotype. This chain connects TRBV6-1 to TRBJ1-4, with D unresolved. The CDR3 consists of 15 residues. The V and J ends lost 6 bases and 8 bases respectively, with 19 bases between them. CDR1 is MNHNS, CDR2 SASEGT, per germline. CDR3 amino acids: CASSETGSAREKLFF. In nucleotides, the CDR3 is TGTGCCAGCAGCGAAACCGGGTCCGCACGGGAAAAACTGTTTTTT.

In its sample, this clonotype was seen once. A much larger clonotype is one base distant, so this may be a read error. The rearrangement joins TRBV7-9 to TRBJ2-1; tentatively, D is TRBD2 (6 bases). CDR1 and CDR2 from the germline V gene are SEHNR and FQNEAQ (reference sequence). The CDR3 is 15 amino acids. The CDR3 protein is CATSRRMRDYNEQFF. CDR3 in DNA: TGTGCCACCAGCCGTCGAATGCGGGATTACAATGAGCAGTTCTTC. The entire variable domain, with the rest obtained from reference TRBV7-9 and TRBJ2-1, is as follows: DTGVSQNPRHKITKRGQNVTFRCDPISEHNRLYWYRQTLGQGPEFLTYFQNEAQLEKSRLLSDRFSAERPKGSFSTLEIQRTEQGDSAMYLCATSRRMRDYNEQFFGPGTRLTVL.

This clonotype was counted between two and nine times. The V gene is TRBV28, the J gene TRBJ1-2; possible D gene TRBD1, 5 bases. Germline CDR1 is MDHEN and CDR2 is SYDVKM. The CDR3 is made up of 13 amino acids. V was trimmed by 8 bases and J by 0 bases, leaving 10 bases between them. This CDR3 is CASRRGTNYGYTF. The CDR3, as DNA: TGTGCCAGCCGCCGGGGGACTAACTATGGCTACACCTTC.

Many counts were recorded for this clonotype. The chain joins TRBV3-1 to TRBJ2-1, with 12 bases identical to TRBD2. Germline CDR1 and CDR2: LGHDT and YNNKEL (reference sequence). The CDR3 is 17 amino acids. J was trimmed by 2 bases and V by 4 bases; bases with no gene match: 6. The CDR3 DNA follows: TGTGCCAGCAGCCGCCGGACTAGCGGGACCCCCTACAATGAGCAGTTCTTC. Amino acid sequence: CASSRRTSGTPYNEQFF.

This clonotype was found once. V and J are TRBV11-3 and TRBJ1-5; a weak D match, TRBD1 (6 bases). Deletions cut 2 bases from V and 7 bases from J, with 15 bases between. This CDR3 region has 15 residues. CDR1 and CDR2 (germline): SGHNT, YENEEA. The DNA of the CDR3 is TGTGCCAGCAGCTTATCGTCGGGGGCACGGCAGCCCCAGCATTTT. It codes for CASSLSSGARQPQHF.

This clonotype was seen ten or more times. The J gene is TRBJ2-1, the V gene TRBV7-2; D might be TRBD2 (6 bases). Per germline, CDR1 SGHTA and CDR2 FQGNSA. The CDR3 runs 17 residues. With 5 bases removed from V and 5 bases from J, the gap between germline ends came to 22 bases. CDR3 DNA sequence: TGTGCCAGCAGCCTACAACTTCCGGGACTTCGCAACAATGAGCAGTTCTTC. Amino acid sequence: CASSLQLPGLRNNEQFF.

The chain is built from TRBV5-8 and TRBJ2-5; TRBD2 aligns across 12 bases. V gave up 2 bases and J gave up 2 bases; unmatched junction bases: 10. CDR1 and CDR2 from the germline V gene are SGHTS and YDEGEE. CDR3 size: 18 residues. This CDR3 reads CASSLSWTSGTGQETQYF. CDR3 nucleotides: TGTGCCAGCAGCTTATCGTGGACTAGCGGGACGGGGCAAGAGACCCAGTACTTC.

CDR3 nucleotides: TGTGCTAGCGGGGGACAAGAGACCCAGTACTTC. This sequence encodes CASGGQETQYF. The V gene is TRBV12-5, the J gene TRBJ2-5; tentative D call: TRBD2 (6 bases). The V end was cut by 9 bases, the J end by 2 bases, with 7 bases between. Germline V CDR1 and CDR2: LGHNT, FRNRAP. The CDR3 is 11 residues long. The whole variable domain, remainder taken from reference TRBV12-5 and TRBJ2-5, is DARVTQTPRHKVTEMGQEVTMRCQPILGHNTVFWYRQTMMQGLELLAYFRNRAPLDDSGMPKDRFSAEMPDATLATLKIQPSEPRDSAVYFCASGGQETQYFGPGTRLLVL.

The chain joins TRBV28 to TRBJ1-2, with 9 bases matching TRBD1. V was clipped by 6 bases and J by 5 bases; unmatched bases: 10. Germline V gene lookup returns CDR1 MDHEN and CDR2 SYDVKM. The CDR3 is 15 amino acids. The DNA of the CDR3 is TGTGCCAGCAGCCACGGGGACAGGGATTCATATGGCTACACCTTC. This encodes CASSHGDRDSYGYTF.

This clonotype was detected many times. The chain uses TRBV6-5 and TRBJ2-7; weak D call: TRBD2 (6 bases). Germline V gene data show CDR1 as MNHEY and CDR2 as SVGAGI. The CDR3 has 14 amino acids. Trimming removed 6 bases from V and 2 bases from J, with 14 bases in between. CDR3 loop: CASRRGTGTYEQYF. The CDR3 DNA sequence: TGTGCCAGCAGACGGGGGACGGGAACCTACGAGCAGTACTTC.

This clonotype was recorded many times. The V gene is TRBV11-3, the J gene TRBJ2-1; D ambiguous. V was shortened by 4 bases and J by 8 bases, with 12 bases between the two germline ends. Per germline, CDR1 SGHNT and CDR2 YENEEA. The CDR3 is 13 amino acids. CDR3 in amino acids: CASSSRLRDEQFF. In DNA form, the CDR3 reads TGTGCCAGCAGCTCGAGGCTCCGGGATGAGCAGTTCTTC.

The chain carries TRBV7-2 and TRBJ2-1; the match to TRBD1 covers 10 bases. Trimming took 6 bases from V and 12 from J; bases not matched to a gene: 11. This CDR3 has 14 residues. Germline lookup yields CDR1 SGHTA and CDR2 FQGNSA. The CDR3 DNA is TGTGCCAGCAGTTGGAGCCCGGGACAGGGGAGGCAGTTCTTC. It encodes CASSWSPGQGRQFF.

This clonotype was recorded at least ten times. The chain is built from TRBV20-1 and TRBJ2-3; D is uncertain. V lost 6 bases, J lost 7 bases, and 14 bases lay in between. Germline V gene sequence: CDR1 DFQATT, CDR2 SNEGSKA (reference sequence). This CDR3 region has 12 residues. In nucleotides, the CDR3 is TGCAGTGCGTACGGCTCTCTGAATACGCAGTATTTT. Protein: CSAYGSLNTQYF.